Below, 20 T cell receptor beta chains from the same sample are listed, as sequenced in a study of identical twins. TCRdb re-derived calls from the 5' RACE reads in MiXCR, one entry per CDR3 protein. Among roughly 710,000 distinct CDR3 sequences listed, 6.1% were seen once. Sequencing used naive T cells sorted from blood. The origin of the receptors is a man younger than 35 in good health.

V gene TRBV4-1 combines with J gene TRBJ2-1, with TRBD2 identical over 8 bases. The CDR3 is 17 residues long. Germline CDR1 reads MGHRA; CDR2 reads YSYEKL. J was trimmed by 0 bases and V by 1 base; bases with no gene match: 5. The chain's CDR3 is CASSQGPSGPSYNEQFF. As DNA, the CDR3 is TGCGCCAGCAGCCAAGGCCCTAGCGGGCCCTCCTACAATGAGCAGTTCTTC.

This clonotype was observed a handful of times. The chain links TRBV24-1 to TRBJ2-7, with 9 bases fitting TRBD1. Germline V gene data show CDR1 as KGHDR and CDR2 as SFDVKD. The CDR3 runs to 15 residues. Trimming at V came to 5 bases and at J to 5 bases, leaving 9 bases not matched to a gene. CDR3 amino acids: CATSAKAGQGDEQYF. CDR3 in DNA: TGTGCCACCAGTGCAAAGGCGGGACAGGGAGACGAGCAGTACTTC.

This clonotype was found many times. The genes are TRBV28 and TRBJ2-7; 10 positions agree with TRBD1. Germline assignment: CDR1 MDHEN and CDR2 SYDVKM. The CDR3 covers 16 residues. Trimming took 5 bases from V and 3 from J; bases not matched to a gene: 10. As DNA, the CDR3 is TGTGCCAGCAGTATCCTCTCCGGGGACAGGGGCTACGAGCAGTACTTC. Encoded protein: CASSILSGDRGYEQYF.

This clonotype was counted ten times or more. The genes are TRBV6-2 or TRBV6-3 and TRBJ2-2; either TRBD1 or TRBD2 may supply D (5 bases each). The CDR3 length is 15 residues. CDR1 and CDR2 from the germline V gene are MNHEY and SVGEGT. Trimming left V 0 bases short and J 1 base short, with 6 bases between. The CDR3 spells CASSYSRGNTGELFF. The CDR3 DNA sequence: TGTGCCAGCAGTTACTCGAGGGGGAACACCGGGGAGCTGTTTTTT.

This chain links TRBV15 with TRBJ2-2; tentative D call: TRBD1 (6 bases). The V gene lost 2 bases and the J gene lost 1 base, with 14 bases spanning the gap. In germline, CDR1 is LNHNV, CDR2 YYDKDF (reference sequence). The CDR3 covers 17 residues. In DNA form, the CDR3 reads TGTGCCACCAGCAGATTCGCTCGGACAGTGAACACCGGGGAGCTGTTTTTT. Residues: CATSRFARTVNTGELFF. Full variable domain (remainder filled in from reference TRBV15 and TRBJ2-2): DAMVIQNPRYQVTQFGKPVTLSCSQTLNHNVMYWYQQKSSQAPKLLFHYYDKDFNNEADTPDNFQSRRPNTSFCFLDIRSPGLGDTAMYLCATSRFARTVNTGELFFGEGSRLTVL.

V gene TRBV20-1 combines with J gene TRBJ2-3; possibly TRBD1 or TRBD2 for D (7 bases each). The CDR3 is 14 residues long. Germline values: CDR1 DFQATT, CDR2 SNEGSKA (reference sequence). Trimming stripped 3 bases from V and 6 bases from J, with 16 bases between. CDR3 sequence (DNA): TGCAGTGCTAGGGGGCAGGGGGGGGCGGATACGCAGTATTTT. Translated: CSARGQGGADTQYF.

As for this clonotype: This clone may be a read error of a much larger clone one base away. The V and J genes are TRBV6-6 and TRBJ2-3; unclear D gene. CDR1 and CDR2 from the germline V gene are MNHNY and SVGAGI (reference sequence). With 8 bases removed from V and 0 bases from J, the gap between germline ends came to 3 bases. The CDR3 extends over 11 amino acids. The CDR3 region has the DNA TGTGCCAGCGCCAGCACAGATACGCAGTATTTT. It codes for CASASTDTQYF.

The rearrangement links TRBV6-5 to TRBJ1-1; D gene unclear. The CDR3 is made up of 14 amino acids. Germline values: CDR1 MNHEY, CDR2 SVGAGI. Trimming cost V 2 bases and J 4 bases, with 11 bases left between them. The CDR3 coding sequence is TGTGCCAGCAGTTACGCAAGGGTGAGCACTGAAGCTTTCTTT. The encoded protein is CASSYARVSTEAFF.

V and J are TRBV12-3 or TRBV12-4 and TRBJ1-2, with D tentatively TRBD1 (5 bases). Deletions cut 8 bases from V and 2 bases from J, with 12 bases between. The CDR3 runs to 13 residues. This chain's CDR3 is CASGETVNYGYTF. CDR3 DNA: TGTGCCAGCGGGGAGACAGTAAACTATGGCTACACCTTC.

With regard to this clonotype: Possible read error: a much larger clone is one base away. The rearrangement links TRBV20-1 to TRBJ2-2, with 7 bases aligning to TRBD2. The V gene's germline CDR1 is DFQATT and CDR2 SNEGSKA (reference sequence). Unmatched junction bases numbered 5, after V lost 1 base and J lost 6 bases. The CDR3 has 14 residues. CDR3 in DNA: TGCAGTGCTAGAGGGACTAGAGGTGCCGGGGAGCTGTTTTTT. Translated: CSARGTRGAGELFF.

This clonotype was counted at least ten times. The CDR3 region is CSVEQGRNEQFF. The CDR3 DNA is TGCAGCGTTGAACAAGGGAGAAATGAGCAGTTCTTC. The chain couples TRBV29-1 to TRBJ2-1, with D maybe TRBD2 (5 bases). The germline V gene encodes CDR1 SQVTM and CDR2 ANQGSEA. V lost 2 bases and J lost 7, with 9 bases in between. The CDR3 spans 12 residues.

This clonotype was detected ten times or more. This chain joins TRBV12-3 or TRBV12-4 and TRBJ2-5, with TRBD1 matching 12 bases. With V trimmed by 5 bases and J by 5 bases, 9 bases remained unmatched. This CDR3 spans 16 amino acids. The CDR3 coding sequence is TGTGCCAGCAGTCGGGACAGGGGGCGCGAAAGTGAGACCCAGTACTTC. Protein: CASSRDRGRESETQYF.

This chain uses TRBV28 with TRBJ2-2; D is ambiguous. CDR1 is MDHEN, CDR2 SYDVKM, per germline. The CDR3 is made up of 15 amino acids. Trimming shortened V by 3 bases and J by 2 bases, and 10 bases separated the two germline ends. This CDR3 is CASSFLDRNTGELFF. CDR3 nucleotide sequence: TGTGCCAGCAGTTTCCTGGATAGAAACACCGGGGAGCTGTTTTTT.

The sample holds many counts of this clonotype. The gene calls are TRBV6-5 and TRBJ1-2, with TRBD1 matching 8 bases. Germline CDR1 is MNHEY and CDR2 is SVGAGI. Trimming cost V 0 bases and J 5 bases; bases outside gene matches: 5. CDR3 length: 15 amino acids. For the CDR3, the DNA is TGTGCCAGCAGTTACTCCGGACAGGGAGTGTATGGCTACACCTTC. Amino acid sequence: CASSYSGQGVYGYTF.

This clonotype was counted a few times. This rearrangement joins TRBV7-3 to TRBJ2-5, with D perhaps matching TRBD1 or TRBD2 (7 bases each). The germline V and J ends were trimmed by 3 bases and 7 bases, with 18 bases remaining between them. Germline V lookup: CDR1 SGHTA, CDR2 FQGTGA. The CDR3 sequence is 15 residues long. CDR3 loop: CASSLGSSRGGTQYF. Here the CDR3 DNA reads TGTGCCAGCAGCTTGGGGTCTAGCAGGGGGGGGACCCAGTACTTC.

This clonotype was seen many times. The chain is built from TRBV27 and TRBJ2-3; 10 nucleotides agree with TRBD2. Germline CDR1 MNHEY, CDR2 SMNVEV (reference sequence). Trimming took 4 bases from V and 0 from J; bases not matched to a gene: 4. This CDR3 has 16 amino acids. CDR3 loop: CASSSSGSSSTDTQYF. CDR3 nucleotides: TGTGCCAGCAGTTCTAGCGGGAGTAGTAGCACAGATACGCAGTATTTT.

This clonotype was found many times. The rearrangement links TRBV6-5 to TRBJ1-2, with D possibly TRBD1 on 5 matching bases. Germline CDR1 MNHEY, CDR2 SVGAGI. This CDR3 is 18 amino acids long. V gave up 3 bases and J gave up 3 bases, with 23 bases separating them. The CDR3 sequence is CASSYMGLPRGKDYGYTF. The CDR3 DNA reads as TGTGCCAGCAGTTATATGGGGCTCCCTCGGGGAAAGGACTATGGCTACACCTTC.

This clonotype was recorded many times. The chain has TRBV24-1 and TRBJ2-1, with 7 bases identical to TRBD1. With V trimmed by 0 bases and J by 8 bases, 0 bases remained unmatched. In germline, CDR1 is KGHDR, CDR2 SFDVKD. The CDR3 extends over 13 amino acids. CDR3: CATSDLGTDEQFF. The CDR3 DNA reads as TGTGCCACCAGTGATTTGGGGACAGATGAGCAGTTCTTC.

This clonotype has just a few counts. The chain combines TRBV11-3 with TRBJ1-5, with D maybe TRBD1 (6 bases). The germline V and J ends were trimmed by 4 bases and 0 bases, with 10 bases remaining between them. Per the germline V gene, CDR1 is SGHNT and CDR2 is YENEEA. The CDR3 contains 15 residues. The CDR3 reads CASSYRQDSNQPQHF. The CDR3 nucleotides are TGTGCCAGCAGCTATCGACAGGATAGCAATCAGCCCCAGCATTTT. Variable domain in full (rest from reference TRBV11-3 and TRBJ1-5): EAGVVQSPRYKIIEKKQPVAFWCNPISGHNTLYWYLQNLGQGPELLIRYENEEAVDDSQLPKDRFSAERLKGVDSTLKIQPAELGDSAVYLCASSYRQDSNQPQHFGDGTRLSIL.

This clonotype showed up many times. CDR3 amino acids: CASSRISGTSYNEQFF. The CDR3 coding sequence is TGTGCCAGCAGCCGAATATCCGGGACTAGCTACAATGAGCAGTTCTTC. This chain uses TRBV7-2 with TRBJ2-1; 8 bases align to TRBD2. The length of the CDR3 is 16 residues. The trim removed 5 bases at V and 3 bases at J, leaving 9 bases unmatched. CDR1 and CDR2 (germline): SGHTA, FQGNSA.